Below, 30 T cell receptor beta chains from the same sample are listed, as sequenced in a study of early T cells in non-severe SARS-CoV-2 infection. One entry per CDR3 protein results from TCRdb running MiXCR on the 5' RACE reads. This sample has more than 50,000 distinct CDR3 sequences; around 13% occur once, and the top ten carry about 9.3%. Sequencing was performed on whole blood, taken at baseline. These receptors all come from an adult who was a healthcare worker with PCR-confirmed SARS-CoV-2 infection or an uninfected control (not recorded which).

J is TRBJ2-1 and V is TRBV7-3, with D possibly TRBD2 on 5 matching bases. This CDR3 spans 15 amino acids. Germline V gene lookup returns CDR1 SGHTA and CDR2 FQGTGA. V lost 5 bases to trimming and J lost 4 bases, with 15 bases between them. The chain's CDR3 is CASSPRAVLYNEQFF. Here the CDR3 DNA reads TGTGCCAGCAGCCCGAGAGCGGTCCTATACAATGAGCAGTTCTTC.

This clonotype was counted a few times. This chain links TRBV18 with TRBJ2-7; D is perhaps TRBD1 or TRBD2 (5 bases each). V lost 4 bases and J lost 3, with 16 bases in between. CDR1 and CDR2 from the germline V gene are KGHSH and LQKENI. This CDR3 comprises 15 residues. The CDR3 nucleotides are TGTGCCAGCTCACAAAATAAGGGACGTGTCTACGAGCAGTACTTC. This gives the protein CASSQNKGRVYEQYF.

This clonotype turned up a few times. This chain links TRBV20-1 with TRBJ2-1, with D tentatively TRBD2 (6 bases). Germline V CDR1 and CDR2: DFQATT, SNEGSKA (reference sequence). CDR3 length: 13 amino acids. V lost 3 bases, J lost 3 bases, and 9 bases lay in between. The CDR3 bases are TGCAGTGCTAGTGGACTAAACTACAATGAGCAGTTCTTC. Translation gives CSASGLNYNEQFF.

The chain recombines TRBV5-1 with TRBJ2-3, with 8 bases identical to TRBD2. This CDR3 spans 14 amino acids. From germline, CDR1 is SGHRS and CDR2 YFSETQ. J lost 5 bases, V lost 3 bases, and 5 bases had no gene match. CDR3 protein: CASSSLAGKDTQYF. In DNA form, the CDR3 reads TGCGCCAGCAGCTCCTTAGCGGGGAAAGATACGCAGTATTTT.

This chain uses TRBV29-1 with TRBJ1-2, with D hard to call. Trimming left V 0 bases short and J 4 bases short, with 15 bases between. The CDR3 is 15 amino acids. CDR1 SQVTM and CDR2 ANQGSEA come from the germline V gene. In DNA, the CDR3 is TGCAGCGTTGAAGATCGGGAGGGAACTTTCTATGGCTACACCTTC. It encodes CSVEDREGTFYGYTF.

This clonotype was counted many times. The CDR3 DNA follows: TGTGCCAGCAGCTTAAATGTAGTCAATGAGCAGTTCTTC. Amino acid sequence: CASSLNVVNEQFF. The genes are TRBV7-3 and TRBJ2-1; the D is unclear. The CDR3 totals 13 residues. The germline gives CDR1 SGHTA, CDR2 FQGTGA. V shed 1 base and J shed 6 bases, with 7 bases lying between them. The variable domain in full, completed from reference TRBV7-3 and TRBJ2-1, reads GAGVSQTPSNKVTEKGKYVELRCDPISGHTALYWYRQSLGQGPEFLIYFQGTGAADDSGLPNDRFFAVRPEGSVSTLKIQRTERGDSAVYLCASSLNVVNEQFFGPGTRLTVL.

This clonotype was counted at least ten times. This chain links TRBV7-9 with TRBJ1-4; a weak D match, TRBD1 (5 bases). The CDR3 covers 15 residues. Per germline, CDR1 SEHNR and CDR2 FQNEAQ (reference sequence). V lost 5 bases and J 4 bases, leaving 14 bases between the germline ends. The CDR3 sequence: CASSPGRQFNEKLFF. The CDR3 nucleotides read TGTGCCAGCAGCCCAGGACGACAGTTTAATGAAAAACTGTTTTTT. The complete variable domain, with remaining parts taken from reference TRBV7-9 and TRBJ1-4, reads DTGVSQNPRHKITKRGQNVTFRCDPISEHNRLYWYRQTLGQGPEFLTYFQNEAQLEKSRLLSDRFSAERPKGSFSTLEIQRTEQGDSAMYLCASSPGRQFNEKLFFGSGTQLSVL.

This clonotype was counted only a few times. The genes are TRBV5-3 and TRBJ2-2; no definite D call. TRBV5-3 is given ORF status, its function remaining uncertain. There are 14 residues in the CDR3. V was trimmed by 2 bases and J by 3 bases, leaving 8 bases between them. CDR3 DNA: TGTGCCAGAAGCTTATCATGGGACACCGGGGAGCTGTTTTTT. As protein: CARSLSWDTGELFF.

The V call is TRBV20-1, the J call TRBJ1-1; D possibly corresponds to TRBD1 (5 bases). CDR1 and CDR2 from the germline V gene are DFQATT and SNEGSKA (reference sequence). The CDR3 extends over 13 amino acids. The V end was cut by 0 bases, the J end by 5 bases, with 10 bases between. The CDR3 protein is CSARDPGSTEAFF. CDR3 nucleotides: TGCAGTGCTAGAGATCCAGGGTCGACTGAAGCTTTCTTT.

This clonotype was counted ten times or more. J is TRBJ2-3 and V is TRBV2; TRBD2 aligns across 10 bases. J lost 5 bases, V lost 7 bases, and 9 bases had no gene match. The V gene's germline CDR1 is SNHLY and CDR2 FYNNEI. This CDR3 has 15 residues. The CDR3 nucleotides read TGTGCCAGCAACCCTTGGACTAGCGGTGGAGATACGCAGTATTTT. Amino acids: CASNPWTSGGDTQYF.

The rearrangement joins TRBV3-1 to TRBJ2-1; D is uncertain. The CDR3 is made up of 13 amino acids. V shed 1 base and J shed 3 bases, with 4 bases lying between them. Per germline, CDR1 LGHDT and CDR2 YNNKEL (reference sequence). CDR3 sequence: CASSQAGYNEQFF. The CDR3 coding sequence is TGTGCCAGCAGCCAAGCGGGCTACAATGAGCAGTTCTTC.

The V call is TRBV28, the J call TRBJ2-7, with no clear D. This CDR3 spans 13 amino acids. The germline V gene has CDR1 MDHEN and CDR2 SYDVKM. Between the trimmed V and J ends, which lost 0 bases and 9 bases, there was a span of 12 bases. DNA for the CDR3: TGTGCCAGCAGTTTATGGCAGGTTCGTGGGCAGTACTTC. It yields the protein CASSLWQVRGQYF.

This clonotype came up many times. The V gene is TRBV4-3, the J gene TRBJ1-2; no reliable D call. Germline CDR1 and CDR2: LGHNA and YSLEER. The ends were cut back, 6 bases at V and 5 bases at J, with 22 bases in the middle. CDR3 size: 16 residues. As DNA, the CDR3 is TGCGCCAGCAGTCGGAAGAGGTCGGCAGGAGAGTATGGCTACACCTTC. It translates to CASSRKRSAGEYGYTF.

This clonotype was seen a few times. J is TRBJ2-3 and V is TRBV28; 12 bases map to TRBD2. CDR3 length: 14 amino acids. CDR1 and CDR2 (germline): MDHEN, SYDVKM. After removal of 6 bases from V and 10 bases from J, the junction contained 8 bases not matched to a gene. The CDR3 coding sequence is TGTGCCAGCAGGACTAGCGGGGGTGGGACATCGCAGTATTTT. Protein: CASRTSGGGTSQYF.

V is TRBV21-1 and J is TRBJ1-1. TRBV21-1 is noted as a pseudogene. The CDR3 consists of 13 residues. The CDR3 reads CASCRRPNTEAFF. The CDR3 nucleotides are TGTGCCAGCTGCCGACGTCCGAACACTGAAGCTTTCTTT.

The rearrangement joins TRBV25-1 to TRBJ1-4; D possibly corresponds to TRBD1 (6 bases). Trimming took off 5 bases at V and 3 bases at J, with 10 bases between the two ends. Looked up from germline, CDR1 is MGHDK and CDR2 is SYGVNS. This CDR3 is built from 14 residues. The CDR3 DNA follows: TGTGCCAGCAGTAGGGGGTCAGCTAATGAAAAACTGTTTTTT. Its protein product is CASSRGSANEKLFF.

This clonotype appeared a few times. The V and J genes are TRBV29-1 and TRBJ2-3; tentative D call: TRBD1 (6 bases). Trimming removed 1 base from V and 5 bases from J, with 10 bases in between. The CDR3 is made up of 13 amino acids. Per germline, CDR1 SQVTM and CDR2 ANQGSEA. CDR3 sequence reads: CSVEGGQVDTQYF. The CDR3 coding sequence is TGCAGCGTTGAAGGGGGGCAGGTAGATACGCAGTATTTT.

This sequence joins TRBV12-3 or TRBV12-4 and TRBJ2-1; 11 bases align to TRBD2. The J segment lost 6 bases and the V segment lost 5 bases, leaving 9 bases of the junction unmatched. CDR3 length equals 16 residues. The CDR3 region is CASSILAGGHPNEQFF. Here the CDR3 DNA reads TGTGCCAGCAGTATTCTAGCGGGAGGCCACCCCAATGAGCAGTTCTTC.

In this sample, this clonotype turned up a few times. The V and J genes are TRBV3-1 and TRBJ2-5, with TRBD2 matching 8 bases. Per the germline V gene, CDR1 is LGHDT and CDR2 is YNNKEL (reference sequence). V trimming: 4 bases; J trimming: 5 bases; junction bases outside the gene matches: 12. The CDR3 runs to 16 residues. The CDR3 sequence is CASSLGLASRRETQYF. The DNA of the CDR3 is TGTGCCAGCAGCCTCGGACTAGCTTCGAGGCGGGAGACCCAGTACTTC.

In its sample, this clonotype was seen a few times. This chain links TRBV7-8 with TRBJ2-7; 9 bases align to TRBD2. Germline values: CDR1 SGHVS, CDR2 FQNEAQ. The CDR3 consists of 15 residues. Trimming at V came to 2 bases and at J to 7 bases, leaving 9 bases not matched to a gene. The CDR3 sequence: CASSLIVAGAREQYF. DNA of the CDR3: TGTGCCAGCAGCTTAATCGTAGCGGGAGCCCGTGAGCAGTACTTC. The full variable domain, rest sourced from reference TRBV7-8 and TRBJ2-7, is GAGVSQSPRYKVAKRGQDVALRCDPISGHVSLFWYQQALGQGPEFLTYFQNEAQLDKSGLPSDRFFAERPEGSVSTLKIQRTQQEDSAVYLCASSLIVAGAREQYFGPGTRLTVT.

The V and J genes are TRBV3-1 and TRBJ2-1; D not certain. The V end was cut by 1 base, the J end by 10 bases, with 5 bases between. Germline V gives CDR1 LGHDT, CDR2 YNNKEL (reference sequence). This CDR3 comprises 11 residues. The CDR3 region is CASSQGVEQFF. Here the CDR3 DNA reads TGTGCCAGCAGCCAAGGGGTAGAGCAGTTCTTC.

In this sample, this clonotype turned up many times. The chain is built from TRBV12-3 or TRBV12-4 and TRBJ2-1, with 8 bases identical to TRBD2. V shed 6 bases, J shed 3 bases, and the junction held 7 bases outside the gene matches. The length of the CDR3 is 15 residues. The CDR3 bases are TGTGCCAGCAGCAGACTAGCGCGAGGCTACAATGAGCAGTTCTTC. Its translation is CASSRLARGYNEQFF.

The rearrangement links TRBV27 to TRBJ1-1; 7 bases match TRBD1. There are 19 residues in the CDR3. With V trimmed by 3 bases and J by 1 base, 17 bases remained unmatched. Germline V gives CDR1 MNHEY, CDR2 SMNVEV (reference sequence). CDR3 sequence: CASSFRRGEQGIWNTEAFF. CDR3 DNA: TGTGCCAGCAGTTTCCGCCGCGGCGAACAGGGGATTTGGAACACTGAAGCTTTCTTT.

This clonotype showed up just a few times. The chain combines TRBV5-6 with TRBJ2-7; 10 nucleotides match TRBD2. The germline CDR1 and CDR2 sequences are SGHDT and YYEEEE. V was clipped by 1 base and J by 5 bases; unmatched bases: 3. This CDR3 comprises 14 residues. In nucleotides, the CDR3 is TGTGCCAGCAGCTTGCTAGCGGGAGACGACGAGCAGTACTTC. Translating gives CASSLLAGDDEQYF. The variable domain in full, completed from reference TRBV5-6 and TRBJ2-7, reads DAGVTQSPTHLIKTRGQQVTLRCSPKSGHDTVSWYQQALGQGPQFIFQYYEEEERQRGNFPDRFSGHQFPNYSSELNVNALLLGDSALYLCASSLLAGDDEQYFGPGTRLTVT.

This clonotype appeared many times. J is TRBJ1-3 and V is TRBV13, with D unresolved. Germline CDR1 reads PRHDT; CDR2 reads FYEKMQ (reference sequence). The V end was cut by 2 bases, the J end by 0 bases, with 5 bases between. The CDR3 totals 14 residues. CDR3 coding DNA: TGTGCCAGCAGCTTATCAAGCTCTGGAAACACCATATATTTT. This translates into CASSLSSSGNTIYF. The full variable domain, completed using reference TRBV13 and TRBJ1-3, is AAGVIQSPRHLIKEKRETATLKCYPIPRHDTVYWYQQGPGQDPQFLISFYEKMQSDKGSIPDRFSAQQFSDYHSELNMSSLELGDSALYFCASSLSSSGNTIYFGEGSWLTVV.

V usage is TRBV5-4 and J usage is TRBJ2-7; 9 positions agree with TRBD1. Trimming cost V 4 bases and J 5 bases; bases outside gene matches: 7. This CDR3 contains 14 residues. Germline assignment: CDR1 SGHNT and CDR2 YYREEE (reference sequence). The CDR3 spells CASSLWTGVHEQYF. CDR3 DNA: TGTGCCAGCAGCCTCTGGACAGGGGTCCACGAGCAGTACTTC.

This rearrangement joins TRBV5-1 to TRBJ2-5; maybe TRBD2 (6 bases). V lost 2 bases to trimming and J lost 4 bases, with 12 bases between them. Per germline, CDR1 SGHRS and CDR2 YFSETQ. The length of the CDR3 is 14 residues. The CDR3 region is CASSFRLDGETQYF. The DNA for the CDR3 is TGCGCCAGCAGCTTCCGACTAGACGGAGAGACCCAGTACTTC.

Only a few counts were recorded for this clonotype. The chain joins TRBV11-2 to TRBJ2-3, with 8 bases matching TRBD1. The germline V gene has CDR1 SGHAT and CDR2 FQNNGV. Trimming cost V 4 bases and J 6 bases; bases outside gene matches: 12. The CDR3 consists of 16 residues. The CDR3 DNA sequence: TGTGCCAGCAGCTATTCCCGGGACAGGATCCTCGATACGCAGTATTTT. The encoded protein is CASSYSRDRILDTQYF.

There are many counts of this clonotype. V gene TRBV12-3 or TRBV12-4 combines with J gene TRBJ1-2; 10 bases agree with TRBD1. The V and J ends lost 5 bases and 4 bases, in that order; junction bases with no gene match: 16. The CDR3 extends over 18 amino acids. The CDR3 loop reads CASSQRTGGTLQSYGYTF. The CDR3 DNA reads as TGTGCCAGCAGTCAACGGACAGGGGGGACTTTACAATCCTATGGCTACACCTTC.

The V and J genes are TRBV12-3 or TRBV12-4 and TRBJ2-5; 9 bases are a match to TRBD1. V shed 4 bases, J shed 4 bases, and the junction held 1 base outside the gene matches. The CDR3 loop spans 13 amino acids. The CDR3 region has the DNA TGTGCCAGCAGTTACAGGGGGCTAGAGACCCAGTACTTC. Protein sequence: CASSYRGLETQYF.